This entry features one T cell receptor (beta chain) sequence. The source of the sample is a study of T cell responses to AZD1222 COVID-19 vaccine. The protocol was immunoSEQ multiplex PCR, while the TCRdb copy is restricted to in-frame clones and leaves out a portion. The data hold around 89,000 clones, with about 89% observed a single time. Germline lookup yields CDR1 WNHNN and CDR2 SYGVQD (reference sequence). This CDR3 has 13 residues. V was clipped by 7 bases and J by 7 bases, with 17 bases between them. This sequence originates from an adult who received the AZD1222 COVID-19 vaccine. The V and J genes are TRBV10-1 and TRBJ2-7; D unclear. The sample consisted of peripheral blood, taken 28 days after the second AZD1222 dose. This chain's CDR3 is CASTGSRWGEQYF. The CDR3 DNA follows: TGCGCCAGCACAGGATCACGATGGGGAGAGCAGTACTTC.